Following are 18 T cell receptor beta chains from one sample sequenced in a study of shared clonotypes between healthy human individuals. Data came from immunoSEQ multiplex PCR; TCRdb stores just in-frame clones and leaves some out. This table has about 1.5 million clones, 98% appearing once. Sequencing was carried out using naive CD4+ T cells sorted from blood. The subset was: CD45RA+ positively selected. All receptors come from a man aged 25-40 years in good health.

J is TRBJ2-1 and V is TRBV6-1; 13 positions agree with TRBD2. V shed 3 bases, J shed 9 bases, and the junction held 5 bases outside the gene matches. The CDR3 runs 15 residues. CDR1 is MNHNS, CDR2 SASEGT, per germline. For the CDR3, the DNA is TGTGCCAGCAGTGAGAGACTAGCGGGAGGTGGTGAGCAGTTCTTC. This translates into CASSERLAGGGEQFF.

The chain is built from TRBV10-2 and TRBJ2-2; 8 bases fit TRBD1. CDR3 size: 13 residues. The germline V gene encodes CDR1 WSHSY and CDR2 SAAADI. The V gene end was trimmed by 10 bases and the J gene end by 5 bases; junction bases not matched to a gene: 6. CDR3 loop: CANRQGWTGELFF. In nucleotides, the CDR3 is TGCGCCAATCGACAGGGGTGGACCGGGGAGCTGTTTTTT.

A few counts support this clone. This sequence joins TRBV4-2 and TRBJ2-7; D is uncertain. V shed 0 bases and J shed 3 bases, with 6 bases lying between them. The germline V gene has CDR1 LGHNA and CDR2 YNFKEQ. This CDR3 is 13 amino acids long. CDR3 protein: CASSQETNYEQYF. The CDR3 DNA follows: TGTGCCAGCAGCCAAGAAACCAACTACGAGCAGTACTTC.

The chain has TRBV5-1 and TRBJ1-1, with D possibly being TRBD1 (5 bases). The ends were cut back, 4 bases at V and 9 bases at J, with 16 bases in the middle. Germline V lookup: CDR1 SGHRS, CDR2 YFSETQ. This CDR3 region has 13 residues. The CDR3 DNA sequence: TGCGCCAGCAGCACCCTAGGCGGGGCCAAAGCTTTCTTT. Residues: CASSTLGGAKAFF.

The chain employs TRBV11-1 and TRBJ2-7; TRBD1 agrees at 11 bases. The CDR3 loop spans 16 amino acids. The V and J ends lost 5 bases and 2 bases, in that order; junction bases with no gene match: 8. Germline lookup yields CDR1 SGHAT and CDR2 FQDESV (reference sequence). The CDR3 loop is CASSPSPGQGAYEQYF. The CDR3 DNA reads TGTGCCAGCAGCCCAAGTCCGGGACAGGGGGCCTACGAGCAGTACTTC.

V gene TRBV18 combines with J gene TRBJ2-1, with D possibly called TRBD1 or TRBD2 (5 bases each). The germline CDR1 and CDR2 sequences are KGHSH and LQKENI. V was clipped by 2 bases and J by 7 bases, with 18 bases between them. This CDR3 has 16 residues. The CDR3 spells CASSPGGFWEWNEQFF. DNA for the CDR3: TGTGCCAGCTCACCAGGGGGTTTTTGGGAGTGGAATGAGCAGTTCTTC.

This clone was counted once. The same CDR3 arises from other DNA sequences in this sample as well. V usage is TRBV5-4 and J usage is TRBJ2-2; no clear D. This CDR3 spans 11 amino acids. V was pared by 2 bases and J by 5 bases, with 1 base between. The germline V gene encodes CDR1 SGHNT and CDR2 YYREEE (reference sequence). The CDR3 reads CASSFTGELFF. CDR3 sequence (DNA): TGTGCCAGCAGCTTTACCGGGGAGCTGTTTTTT.

The V call is TRBV9, the J call TRBJ2-1; TRBD2 matches at 9 bases. J lost 5 bases, V lost 4 bases, and 10 bases had no gene match. This CDR3 comprises 16 residues. Germline V CDR1 and CDR2: SGDLS, YYNGEE. The chain's CDR3 is CASSPLPGLAHNEQFF. CDR3 DNA sequence: TGTGCCAGCAGCCCATTGCCGGGACTAGCCCACAATGAGCAGTTCTTC. Full variable domain (rest looked up from reference TRBV9 and TRBJ2-1): DSGVTQTPKHLITATGQRVTLRCSPRSGDLSVYWYQQSLDQGLQFLIQYYNGEERAKGNILERFSAQQFPDLHSELNLSSLELGDSALYFCASSPLPGLAHNEQFFGPGTRLTVL.

The chain links TRBV5-5 to TRBJ2-7; 7 bases fit TRBD1. From germline, CDR1 is SGHKS and CDR2 YYEKEE (reference sequence). The CDR3 sequence is 15 residues long. The V and J ends lost 3 bases and 3 bases, in that order; junction bases with no gene match: 9. CDR3 region: CASSWARQGLYEQYF. The CDR3 region has the DNA TGTGCCAGCAGCTGGGCCAGACAGGGTCTCTACGAGCAGTACTTC. Full variable domain (missing parts from reference TRBV5-5 and TRBJ2-7): DAGVTQSPTHLIKTRGQQVTLRCSPISGHKSVSWYQQVLGQGPQFIFQYYEKEERGRGNFPDRFSARQFPNYSSELNVNALLLGDSALYLCASSWARQGLYEQYFGPGTRLTVT.

This clone was seen just once. The chain employs TRBV2 and TRBJ2-7; 9 bases align to TRBD1. The V and J ends lost 8 bases and 5 bases, in that order; junction bases with no gene match: 4. CDR3 length equals 12 residues. Germline loops: CDR1 SNHLY, CDR2 FYNNEI. In DNA form, the CDR3 reads TGTGCCAGCGCGGACAGGGGCCACGAGCAGTACTTC. Its translation is CASADRGHEQYF.

The chain links TRBV18 to TRBJ2-5, with 10 bases aligning to TRBD1. The end of the DNA aligns better with TRBJ2-7, so the J call may be wrong. This CDR3 spans 15 amino acids. The germline CDR1 and CDR2 sequences are KGHSH and LQKENI. The DNA for the CDR3 is TGTGCCAGCTCACCGGACAGGGGGATCTCCTACGAGCAGTACTTC. This encodes CASSPDRGISYEQYF.

This chain connects TRBV11-2 to TRBJ1-2; D is uncertain. The CDR3 length is 12 residues. CDR1 SGHAT and CDR2 FQNNGV come from the germline V gene. The V end lost 5 bases, the J end lost 2 bases, and 6 bases lay between the germline ends. The CDR3, as DNA: TGTGCCAGCAGCGAGGACAACTATGGCTACACCTTC. Protein sequence: CASSEDNYGYTF.

The chain carries TRBV9 and TRBJ2-7; D is possibly TRBD2 (5 bases). Germline values: CDR1 SGDLS, CDR2 YYNGEE. Trimming removed 0 bases at V and 2 bases at J, with 15 bases between. CDR3 length: 16 amino acids. The CDR3 spells CASSVGSGGLAYEQYF. The CDR3 nucleotides are TGTGCCAGCAGCGTAGGAAGCGGAGGTCTCGCCTACGAGCAGTACTTC.

The V and J genes are TRBV25-1 and TRBJ2-1; 8 positions agree with TRBD1. J was trimmed by 8 bases and V by 6 bases; bases with no gene match: 15. The length of the CDR3 is 16 residues. CDR1 is MGHDK and CDR2 is SYGVNS in the germline V gene. The CDR3 nucleotides read TGTGCCAGCAGCCTACACCTCTCCGGGACAGGCGATGAGCAGTTCTTC. Translating it yields CASSLHLSGTGDEQFF.

The chain uses TRBV19 and TRBJ1-1; tentative D call: TRBD1 (5 bases). The V end was cut by 4 bases, the J end by 0 bases, with 15 bases between. Germline lookup yields CDR1 LNHDA and CDR2 SQIVND (reference sequence). The CDR3 is 16 residues long. The CDR3 coding sequence is TGTGCCAGTAGTACCCGGGGCAGCCTTCTGAACACTGAAGCTTTCTTT. This codes for CASSTRGSLLNTEAFF.

This chain uses TRBV29-1 with TRBJ2-3; 10 positions agree with TRBD2. Unmatched junction bases numbered 6, after V lost 5 bases and J lost 4 bases. CDR1 and CDR2 from the germline V gene are SQVTM and ANQGSEA. CDR3 length equals 14 residues. The CDR3 bases are TGCAGCGTTCTAGCGGGAGATGTCTCAGATACGCAGTATTTT. This translates into CSVLAGDVSDTQYF.

This rearrangement joins TRBV19 to TRBJ2-3, with 12 bases lining up with TRBD2. The CDR3 is 15 residues long. Trimming cost V 5 bases and J 8 bases; bases outside gene matches: 8. Germline loops: CDR1 LNHDA, CDR2 SQIVND (reference sequence). CDR3: CASSLLAGGRSTQYF. CDR3 bases: TGTGCCAGTAGTTTACTAGCGGGAGGCCGGAGTACGCAGTATTTT.

Regarding this clone: Relative to the germline gene, one junction end is altered; a read error may explain this. V and J are TRBV7-7 and TRBJ2-5; 11 positions agree with TRBD1. The germline V gene encodes CDR1 SSHAT and CDR2 FNYEAQ (reference sequence). There are 17 residues in the CDR3. The CDR3 region has the DNA TGTGCTAGCAGCTTAGGGGACAGGGGGTTGTACCAAGAGACCCAGTACTTC. Its protein product is CASSLGDRGLYQETQYF.